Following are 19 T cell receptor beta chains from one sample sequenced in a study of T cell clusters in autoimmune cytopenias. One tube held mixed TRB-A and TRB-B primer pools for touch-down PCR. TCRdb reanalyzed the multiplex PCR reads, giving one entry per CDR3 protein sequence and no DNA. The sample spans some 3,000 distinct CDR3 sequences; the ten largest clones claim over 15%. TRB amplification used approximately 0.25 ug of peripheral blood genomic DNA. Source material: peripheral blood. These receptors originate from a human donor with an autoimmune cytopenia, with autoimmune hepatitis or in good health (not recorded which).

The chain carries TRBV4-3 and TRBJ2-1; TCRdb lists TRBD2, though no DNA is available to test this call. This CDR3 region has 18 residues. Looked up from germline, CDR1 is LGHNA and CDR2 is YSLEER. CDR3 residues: CASSQDVVTSGGYNEQFF.

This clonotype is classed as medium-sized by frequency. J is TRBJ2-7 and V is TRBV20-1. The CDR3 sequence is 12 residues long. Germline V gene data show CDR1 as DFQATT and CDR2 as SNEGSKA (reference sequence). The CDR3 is CSARDRPYEQYF.

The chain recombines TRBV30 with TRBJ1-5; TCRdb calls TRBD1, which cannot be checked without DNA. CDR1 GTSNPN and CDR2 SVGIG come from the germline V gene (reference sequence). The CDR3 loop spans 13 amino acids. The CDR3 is CAWSRDNGETQHF.

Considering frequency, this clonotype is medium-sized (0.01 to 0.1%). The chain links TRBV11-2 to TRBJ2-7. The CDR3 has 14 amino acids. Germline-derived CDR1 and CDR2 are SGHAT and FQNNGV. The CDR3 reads CASSLGTGRWEQYF. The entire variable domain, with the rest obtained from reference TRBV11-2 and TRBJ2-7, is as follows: EAGVAQSPRYKIIEKRQSVAFWCNPISGHATLYWYQQILGQGPKLLIQFQNNGVVDDSQLPKDRFSAERLKGVDSTLKIQPAKLEDSAVYLCASSLGTGRWEQYFGPGTRLTVT.

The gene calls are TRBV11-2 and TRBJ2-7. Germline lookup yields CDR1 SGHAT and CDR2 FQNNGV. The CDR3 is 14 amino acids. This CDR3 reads CASSSWDAPYEQYF. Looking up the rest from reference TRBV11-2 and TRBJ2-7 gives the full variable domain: EAGVAQSPRYKIIEKRQSVAFWCNPISGHATLYWYQQILGQGPKLLIQFQNNGVVDDSQLPKDRFSAERLKGVDSTLKIQPAKLEDSAVYLCASSSWDAPYEQYFGPGTRLTVT.

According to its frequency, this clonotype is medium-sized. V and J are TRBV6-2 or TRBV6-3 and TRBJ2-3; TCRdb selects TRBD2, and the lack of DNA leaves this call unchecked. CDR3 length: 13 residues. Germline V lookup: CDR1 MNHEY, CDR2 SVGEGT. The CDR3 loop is CASSYSGRVTQYF.

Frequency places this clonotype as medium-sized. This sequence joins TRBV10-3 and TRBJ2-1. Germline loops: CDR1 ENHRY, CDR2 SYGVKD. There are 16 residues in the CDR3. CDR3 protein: CAISESSSRVWNEQFF.

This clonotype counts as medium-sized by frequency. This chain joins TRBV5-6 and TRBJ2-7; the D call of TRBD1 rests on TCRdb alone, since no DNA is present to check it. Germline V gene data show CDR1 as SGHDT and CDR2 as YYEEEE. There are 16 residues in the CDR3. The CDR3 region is CASSRAGTPGKWKQYF.

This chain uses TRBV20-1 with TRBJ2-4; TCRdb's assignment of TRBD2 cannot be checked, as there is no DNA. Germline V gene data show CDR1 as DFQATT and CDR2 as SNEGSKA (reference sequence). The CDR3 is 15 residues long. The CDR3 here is CSARSGLIAGNIQYF.

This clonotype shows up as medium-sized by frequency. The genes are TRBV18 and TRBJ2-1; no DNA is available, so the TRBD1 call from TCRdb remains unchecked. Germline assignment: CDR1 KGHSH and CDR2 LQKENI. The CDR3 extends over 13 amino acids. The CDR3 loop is CASSPQQGNEQFF.

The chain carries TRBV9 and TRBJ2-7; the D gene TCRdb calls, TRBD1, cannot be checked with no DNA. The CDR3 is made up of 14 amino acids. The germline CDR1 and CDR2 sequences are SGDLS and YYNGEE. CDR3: CASSADPLGGEQYF.

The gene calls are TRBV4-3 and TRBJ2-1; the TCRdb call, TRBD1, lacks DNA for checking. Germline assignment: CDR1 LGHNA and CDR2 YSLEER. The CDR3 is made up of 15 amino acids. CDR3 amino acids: CASSPGRHSYNEQFF.

This chain's CDR3 is CASSRDYSYNEQFF. The J gene is TRBJ2-1, the V gene TRBV28; TCRdb calls TRBD2, which cannot be checked without DNA. From germline, CDR1 is MDHEN and CDR2 SYDVKM. This CDR3 contains 14 residues.

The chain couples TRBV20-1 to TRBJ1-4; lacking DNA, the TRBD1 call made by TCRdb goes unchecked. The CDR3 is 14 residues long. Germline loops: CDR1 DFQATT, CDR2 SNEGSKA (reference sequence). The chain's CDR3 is CSAGGTGTLEKLFF.

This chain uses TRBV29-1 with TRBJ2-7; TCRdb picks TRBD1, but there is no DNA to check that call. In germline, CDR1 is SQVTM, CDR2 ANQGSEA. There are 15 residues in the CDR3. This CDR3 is CSVGSGTAFSYEQYF.

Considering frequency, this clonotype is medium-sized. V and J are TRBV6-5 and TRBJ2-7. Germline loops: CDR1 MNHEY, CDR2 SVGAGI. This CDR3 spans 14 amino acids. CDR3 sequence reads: CASSRTGTSYEQYF.

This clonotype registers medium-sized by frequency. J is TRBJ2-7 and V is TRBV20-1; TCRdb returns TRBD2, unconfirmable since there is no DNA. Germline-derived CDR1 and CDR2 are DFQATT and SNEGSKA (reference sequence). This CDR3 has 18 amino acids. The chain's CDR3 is CSAHRLRTSGIVIYEQYF.

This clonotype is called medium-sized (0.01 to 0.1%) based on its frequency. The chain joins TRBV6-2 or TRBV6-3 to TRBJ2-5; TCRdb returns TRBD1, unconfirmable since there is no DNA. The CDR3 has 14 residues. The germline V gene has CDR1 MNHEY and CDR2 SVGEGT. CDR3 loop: CASSLGGEQETQYF.

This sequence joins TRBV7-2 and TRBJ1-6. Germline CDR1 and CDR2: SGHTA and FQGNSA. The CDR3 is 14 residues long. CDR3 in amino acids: CASLDSSYNSPLHF.